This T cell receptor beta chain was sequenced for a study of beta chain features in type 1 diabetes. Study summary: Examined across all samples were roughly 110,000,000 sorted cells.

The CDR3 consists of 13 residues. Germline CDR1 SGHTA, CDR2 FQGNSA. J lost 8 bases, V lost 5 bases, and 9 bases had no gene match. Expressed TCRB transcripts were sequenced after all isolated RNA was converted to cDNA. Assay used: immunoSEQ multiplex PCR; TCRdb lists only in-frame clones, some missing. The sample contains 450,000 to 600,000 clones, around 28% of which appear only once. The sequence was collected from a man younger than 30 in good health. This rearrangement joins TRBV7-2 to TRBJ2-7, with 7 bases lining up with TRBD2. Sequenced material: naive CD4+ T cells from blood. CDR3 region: CASSLGAREKQYF. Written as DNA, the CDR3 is TGTGCCAGCAGCCTCGGTGCGCGGGAGAAGCAGTACTTC.